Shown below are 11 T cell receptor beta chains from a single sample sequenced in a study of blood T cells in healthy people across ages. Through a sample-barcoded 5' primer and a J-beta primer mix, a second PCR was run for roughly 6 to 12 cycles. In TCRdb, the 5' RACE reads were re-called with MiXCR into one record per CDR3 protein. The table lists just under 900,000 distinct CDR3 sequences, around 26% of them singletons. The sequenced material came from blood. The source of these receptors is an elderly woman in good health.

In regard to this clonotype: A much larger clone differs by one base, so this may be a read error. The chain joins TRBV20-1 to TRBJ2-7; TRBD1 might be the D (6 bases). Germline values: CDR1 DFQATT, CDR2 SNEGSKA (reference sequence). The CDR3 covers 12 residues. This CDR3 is CGAVRQALEQYF. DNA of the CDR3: TGCGGTGCTGTTAGACAGGCCCTCGAGCAGTACTTC.

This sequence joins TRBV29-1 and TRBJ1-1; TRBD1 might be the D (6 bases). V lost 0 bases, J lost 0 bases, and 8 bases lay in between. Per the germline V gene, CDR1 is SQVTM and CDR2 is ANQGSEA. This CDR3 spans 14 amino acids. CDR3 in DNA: TGCAGCGTTGAAGACAGGACAGTGAACACTGAAGCTTTCTTT. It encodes CSVEDRTVNTEAFF.

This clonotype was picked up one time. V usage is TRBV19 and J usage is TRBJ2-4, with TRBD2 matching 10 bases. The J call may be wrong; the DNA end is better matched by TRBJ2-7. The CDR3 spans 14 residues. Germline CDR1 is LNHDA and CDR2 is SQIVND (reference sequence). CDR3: CASSIGLADYEQYF. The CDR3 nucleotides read TGTGCCAGTAGTATCGGACTAGCGGACTACGAGCAGTACTTC.

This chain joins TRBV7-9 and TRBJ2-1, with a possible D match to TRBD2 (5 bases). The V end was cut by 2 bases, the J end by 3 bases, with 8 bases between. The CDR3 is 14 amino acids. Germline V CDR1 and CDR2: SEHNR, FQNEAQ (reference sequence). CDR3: CASSLTGVYNEQFF. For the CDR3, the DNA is TGTGCCAGCAGCTTAACCGGGGTCTACAATGAGCAGTTCTTC.

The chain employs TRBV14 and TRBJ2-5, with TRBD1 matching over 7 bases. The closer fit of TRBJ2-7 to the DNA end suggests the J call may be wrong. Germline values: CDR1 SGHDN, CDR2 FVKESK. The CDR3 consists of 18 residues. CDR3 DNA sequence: TGTGCCAGCAGCCGAGGGAGAACAGGGGACAAAGATCGCTACGAGCAGTACTTC. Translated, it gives CASSRGRTGDKDRYEQYF.

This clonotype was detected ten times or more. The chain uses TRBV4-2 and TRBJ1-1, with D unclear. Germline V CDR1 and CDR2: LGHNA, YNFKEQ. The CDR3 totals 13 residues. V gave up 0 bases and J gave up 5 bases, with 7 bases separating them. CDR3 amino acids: CASSQDLKTEAFF. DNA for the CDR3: TGTGCCAGCAGCCAAGATCTAAAGACTGAAGCTTTCTTT.

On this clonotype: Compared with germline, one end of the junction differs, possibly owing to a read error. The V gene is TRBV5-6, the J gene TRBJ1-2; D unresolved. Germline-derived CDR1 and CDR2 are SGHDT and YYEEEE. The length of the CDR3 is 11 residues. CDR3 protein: CASSLDYGYIF. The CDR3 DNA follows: TGTGCCAGCAGCTTGGACTATGGCTACATCTTC.

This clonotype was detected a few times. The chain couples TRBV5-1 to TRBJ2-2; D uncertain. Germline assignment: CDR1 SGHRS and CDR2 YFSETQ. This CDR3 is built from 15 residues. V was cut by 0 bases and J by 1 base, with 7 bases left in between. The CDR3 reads CASSLESGNTGELFF. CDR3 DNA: TGCGCCAGCAGCTTGGAATCAGGGAACACCGGGGAGCTGTTTTTT.

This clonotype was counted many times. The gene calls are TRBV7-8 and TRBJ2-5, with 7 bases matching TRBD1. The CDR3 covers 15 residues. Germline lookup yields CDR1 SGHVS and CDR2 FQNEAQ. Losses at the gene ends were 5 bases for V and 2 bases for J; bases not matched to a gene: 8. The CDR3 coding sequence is TGTGCCAGCAGCCCCGGGACAGCAATACAAGAGACCCAGTACTTC. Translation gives CASSPGTAIQETQYF.

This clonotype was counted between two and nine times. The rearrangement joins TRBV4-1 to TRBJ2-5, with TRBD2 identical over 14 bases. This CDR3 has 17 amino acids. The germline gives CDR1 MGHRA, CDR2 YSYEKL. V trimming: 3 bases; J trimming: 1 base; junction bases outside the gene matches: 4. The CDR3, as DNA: TGCGCCAGCAGCCAGGGGGGACTAGCGGGGGCCCAAGAGACCCAGTACTTC. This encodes CASSQGGLAGAQETQYF.

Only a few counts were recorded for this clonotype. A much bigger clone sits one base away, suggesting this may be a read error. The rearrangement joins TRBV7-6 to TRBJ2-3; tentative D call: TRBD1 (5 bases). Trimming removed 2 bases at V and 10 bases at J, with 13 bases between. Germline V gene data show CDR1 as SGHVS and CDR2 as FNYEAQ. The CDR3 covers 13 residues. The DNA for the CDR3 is TGTGCCAGCAGCTTAAGTTTAGGGGATGCGCAGTATTTT. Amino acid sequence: CASSLSLGDAQYF. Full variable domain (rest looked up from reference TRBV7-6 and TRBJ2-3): GAGVSQSPRYKVTKRGQDVALRCDPISGHVSLYWYRQALGQGPEFLTYFNYEAQQDKSGLPNDRFSAERPEGSISTLTIQRTEQRDSAMYRCASSLSLGDAQYFGPGTRLTVL.